Below are 5 T cell receptor beta chains sequenced from a single sample in a study of blood T cell repertoires in COVID-19. Generated by immunoSEQ multiplex PCR, the TCRdb table keeps only in-frame clones and is missing some. The profile covers roughly 200,000 clones, with about 85% appearing a single time and around 20% taken by the ten largest. The material sequenced was PBMCs or T cells enriched from blood (not recorded which). The receptors come from a man aged 40-50 years who had recovered from COVID-19.

The chain links TRBV19 to TRBJ1-1; D call uncertain. Between the trimmed V and J ends, which lost 7 bases and 2 bases, there was a span of 14 bases. The CDR3 consists of 14 residues. Germline V lookup: CDR1 LNHDA, CDR2 SQIVND (reference sequence). The CDR3 here is CASKPGSGNTEAFF. CDR3 coding DNA: TGTGCCAGTAAGCCGGGATCGGGTAACACTGAAGCTTTCTTT. Variable domain in full (rest from reference TRBV19 and TRBJ1-1): DGGITQSPKYLFRKEGQNVTLSCEQNLNHDAMYWYRQDPGQGLRLIYYSQIVNDFQKGDIAEGYSVSREKKESFPLTVTSAQKNPTAFYLCASKPGSGNTEAFFGQGTRLTVV.

J is TRBJ1-5 and V is TRBV3-1 (or the pseudogene TRBV3-2); 7 bases align to TRBD1. This CDR3 spans 14 amino acids. Germline CDR1 and CDR2: LGHDT and YNNKEL (reference sequence). Trimming cost V 3 bases and J 5 bases; bases outside gene matches: 4. CDR3 protein: CASSQTGSYQPQHF. The CDR3 DNA sequence: TGTGCCAGCAGCCAGACAGGGTCCTATCAGCCCCAGCATTTT.

The V call is TRBV4-1, the J call TRBJ2-1, with TRBD2 matching over 8 bases. Germline CDR1 reads MGHRA; CDR2 reads YSYEKL. With 1 base clipped from V and 2 bases from J, the junction kept 4 bases outside the gene matches. The CDR3 consists of 16 residues. In DNA form, the CDR3 reads TGCGCCAGCAGCCAAGTAGCGGGAATAACCTACAATGAGCAGTTCTTC. It is translated as CASSQVAGITYNEQFF.

The CDR3 is CASSKRLAGLTNEQFF. CDR3 nucleotides: TGTGCCAGCAGCAAGAGACTAGCGGGACTCACGAATGAGCAGTTCTTC. The gene calls are TRBV14 and TRBJ2-1; TRBD2 matches at 11 bases. The CDR3 contains 16 residues. Per germline, CDR1 SGHDN and CDR2 FVKESK. Trimming took 5 bases from V and 7 from J; bases not matched to a gene: 10. Complete variable domain (other parts from reference TRBV14 and TRBJ2-1): EAGVTQFPSHSVIEKGQTVTLRCDPISGHDNLYWYRRVMGKEIKFLLHFVKESKQDESGMPNNRFLAERTGGTYSTLKVQPAELEDSGVYFCASSKRLAGLTNEQFFGPGTRLTVL.

V gene TRBV30 combines with J gene TRBJ2-3; 7 positions agree with TRBD1. The CDR3 runs 15 residues. J gave up 5 bases and V 4 bases, and 12 bases lay outside the gene matches. From germline, CDR1 is GTSNPN and CDR2 SVGIG (reference sequence). CDR3 sequence (DNA): TGTGCCTGGACCAAAGGGGGCGAGTGGGTAGATACGCAGTATTTT. This codes for CAWTKGGEWVDTQYF.